This T cell receptor beta chain came from a study of blood T cell repertoires in COVID-19. In the study overall: Italy, Spain and the United States were the sources of the convalescent and acute COVID-19 samples.

Source study methods: Amplification of reference gene primers provided the estimated nucleated cell counts. Data came from immunoSEQ multiplex PCR; TCRdb stores just in-frame clones and leaves some out. V and J calls and clone size are those listed in that table; D and trimming were worked out from the DNA. Here the sample spans more than 110,000 clones, about 88% being singletons. The V and J ends lost 0 bases and 2 bases respectively, with 14 bases between them. Per germline, CDR1 MNHNY and CDR2 SVGAGI (reference sequence). The CDR3 has 16 residues. V usage is TRBV6-6 and J usage is TRBJ2-7, with D perhaps TRBD1 (5 bases). Sequencing used peripheral blood. This clonotype originated in a man between 45 and 60 years old with active or convalescent COVID-19. This CDR3 is CASSYSTWYRTYEQYF. The CDR3 DNA follows: TGTGCCAGCAGTTACTCGACGTGGTACAGGACCTACGAGCAGTACTTC.